This T cell receptor (beta chain) was profiled in a study of blood T cell repertoires in COVID-19. The overall study: The origin of the acute and convalescent COVID-19 samples was the United States, Italy and Spain. From T cells, B-cell-depleted T cells, or PBMCs came the material, which was cDNA or gDNA.

In the original processing: Reference gene primer amplification in the assay estimated nucleated cell counts. Data came from immunoSEQ multiplex PCR; TCRdb stores just in-frame clones and leaves some out. V and J calls and clone size come straight from that table; D and trimming were deduced from the DNA. The top ten clones hold roughly a tenth of a sample with over 150,000 clones, around four fifths of them seen once. The CDR3 covers 18 residues. Germline CDR1 SGHTA, CDR2 FQGNSA. Trimming pared 5 bases from V and 0 bases from J, leaving 23 bases between. The chain carries TRBV7-2 and TRBJ2-7; tentatively, D is TRBD2 (6 bases). Specimen: peripheral blood. The TCR was taken from a woman older than 75 with active or convalescent COVID-19. CDR3 region: CASSTQPGTSQSSYEQYF. In DNA form, the CDR3 reads TGTGCCAGCAGCACCCAGCCCGGGACTTCGCAAAGCTCCTACGAGCAGTACTTC.